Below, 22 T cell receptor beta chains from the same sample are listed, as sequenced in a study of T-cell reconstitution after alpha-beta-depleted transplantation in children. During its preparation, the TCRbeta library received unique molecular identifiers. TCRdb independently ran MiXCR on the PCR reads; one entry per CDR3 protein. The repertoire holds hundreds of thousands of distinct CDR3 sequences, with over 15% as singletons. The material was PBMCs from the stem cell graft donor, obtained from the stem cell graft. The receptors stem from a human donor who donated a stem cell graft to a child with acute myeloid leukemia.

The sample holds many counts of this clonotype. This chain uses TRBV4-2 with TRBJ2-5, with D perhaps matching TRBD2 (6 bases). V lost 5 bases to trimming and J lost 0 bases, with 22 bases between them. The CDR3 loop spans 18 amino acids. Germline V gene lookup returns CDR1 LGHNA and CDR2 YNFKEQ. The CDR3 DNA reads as TGTGCCAGCAGCAAAACGGGAGCGGAGAGGGCTTACCAAGAGACCCAGTACTTC. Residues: CASSKTGAERAYQETQYF.

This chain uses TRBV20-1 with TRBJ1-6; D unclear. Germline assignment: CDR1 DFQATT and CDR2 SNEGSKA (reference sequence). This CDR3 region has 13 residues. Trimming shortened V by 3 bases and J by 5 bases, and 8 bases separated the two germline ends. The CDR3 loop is CSASSQNNSPLHF. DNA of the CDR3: TGCAGTGCTAGTTCGCAGAATAATTCACCCCTCCACTTT.

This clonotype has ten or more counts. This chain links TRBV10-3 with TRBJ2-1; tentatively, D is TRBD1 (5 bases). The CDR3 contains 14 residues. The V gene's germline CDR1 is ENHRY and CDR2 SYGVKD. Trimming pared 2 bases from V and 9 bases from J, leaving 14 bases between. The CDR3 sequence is CAISEPVRVGEQFF. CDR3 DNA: TGTGCCATCAGTGAGCCCGTCAGGGTTGGTGAGCAGTTCTTC.

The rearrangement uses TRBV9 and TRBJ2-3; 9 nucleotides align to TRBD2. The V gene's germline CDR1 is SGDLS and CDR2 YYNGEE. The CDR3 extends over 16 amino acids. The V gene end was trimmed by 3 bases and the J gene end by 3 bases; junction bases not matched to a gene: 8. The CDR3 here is CASSEESGGPTDTQYF. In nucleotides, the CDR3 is TGTGCCAGCAGCGAAGAGAGCGGGGGGCCTACAGATACGCAGTATTTT. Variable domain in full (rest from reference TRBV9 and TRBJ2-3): DSGVTQTPKHLITATGQRVTLRCSPRSGDLSVYWYQQSLDQGLQFLIQYYNGEERAKGNILERFSAQQFPDLHSELNLSSLELGDSALYFCASSEESGGPTDTQYFGPGTRLTVL.

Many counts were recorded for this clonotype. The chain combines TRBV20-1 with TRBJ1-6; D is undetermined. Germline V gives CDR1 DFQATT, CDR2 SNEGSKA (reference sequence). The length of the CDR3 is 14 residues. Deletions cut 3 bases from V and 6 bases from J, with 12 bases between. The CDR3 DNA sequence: TGCAGTGCTAGTGGTGGGTTCGGTAATTCACCCCTCCACTTT. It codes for CSASGGFGNSPLHF.

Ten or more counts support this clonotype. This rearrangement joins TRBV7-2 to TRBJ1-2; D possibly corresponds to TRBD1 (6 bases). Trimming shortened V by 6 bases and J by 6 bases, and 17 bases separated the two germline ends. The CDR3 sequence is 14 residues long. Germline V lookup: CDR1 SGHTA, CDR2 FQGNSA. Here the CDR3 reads CASSSPQGRDGYTF. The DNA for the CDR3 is TGTGCCAGCAGTTCCCCACAGGGAAGAGATGGCTACACCTTC.

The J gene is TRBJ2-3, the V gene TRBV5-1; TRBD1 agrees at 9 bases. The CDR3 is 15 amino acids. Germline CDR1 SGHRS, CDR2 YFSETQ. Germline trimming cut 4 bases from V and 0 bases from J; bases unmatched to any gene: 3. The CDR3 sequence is CASSIQGASTDTQYF. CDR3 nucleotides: TGCGCCAGCAGCATACAGGGGGCGAGCACAGATACGCAGTATTTT.

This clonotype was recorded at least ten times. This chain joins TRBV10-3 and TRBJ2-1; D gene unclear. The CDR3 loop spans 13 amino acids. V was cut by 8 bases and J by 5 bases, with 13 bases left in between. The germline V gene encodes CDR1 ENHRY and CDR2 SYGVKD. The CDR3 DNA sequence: TGTGCCATCCGCGCCTCCAGCGACAATGAGCAGTTCTTC. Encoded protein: CAIRASSDNEQFF.

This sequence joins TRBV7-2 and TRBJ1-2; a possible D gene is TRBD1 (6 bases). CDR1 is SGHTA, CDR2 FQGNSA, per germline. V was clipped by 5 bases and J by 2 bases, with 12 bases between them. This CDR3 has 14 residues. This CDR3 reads CASSTRTANYGYTF. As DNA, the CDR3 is TGTGCCAGCAGCACACGGACAGCAAACTATGGCTACACCTTC.

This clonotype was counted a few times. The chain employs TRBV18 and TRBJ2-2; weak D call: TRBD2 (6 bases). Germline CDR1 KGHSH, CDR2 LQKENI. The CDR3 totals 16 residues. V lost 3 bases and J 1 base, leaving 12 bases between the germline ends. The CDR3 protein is CASSPFSGVNTGELFF. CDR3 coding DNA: TGTGCCAGCTCACCCTTCTCGGGGGTGAACACCGGGGAGCTGTTTTTT.

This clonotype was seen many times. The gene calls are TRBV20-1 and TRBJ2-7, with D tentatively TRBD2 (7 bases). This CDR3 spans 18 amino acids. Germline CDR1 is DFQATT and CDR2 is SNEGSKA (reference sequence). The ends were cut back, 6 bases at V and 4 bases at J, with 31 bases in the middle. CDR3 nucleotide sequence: TGCAGTGCCTTCAGGCGTGGGGGGCCCGGGGGGTACGGATACGAGCAGTACTTC. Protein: CSAFRRGGPGGYGYEQYF.

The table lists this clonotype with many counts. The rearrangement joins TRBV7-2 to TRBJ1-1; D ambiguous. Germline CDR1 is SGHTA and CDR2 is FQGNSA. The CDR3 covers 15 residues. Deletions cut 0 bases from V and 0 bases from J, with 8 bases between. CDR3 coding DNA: TGTGCCAGCAGCTTAGCGAAAAACATGAACACTGAAGCTTTCTTT. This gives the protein CASSLAKNMNTEAFF. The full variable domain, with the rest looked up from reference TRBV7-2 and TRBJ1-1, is GAGVSQSPSNKVTEKGKDVELRCDPISGHTALYWYRQSLGQGLEFLIYFQGNSAPDKSGLPSDRFSAERTGGSVSTLTIQRTQQEDSAVYLCASSLAKNMNTEAFFGQGTRLTVV.

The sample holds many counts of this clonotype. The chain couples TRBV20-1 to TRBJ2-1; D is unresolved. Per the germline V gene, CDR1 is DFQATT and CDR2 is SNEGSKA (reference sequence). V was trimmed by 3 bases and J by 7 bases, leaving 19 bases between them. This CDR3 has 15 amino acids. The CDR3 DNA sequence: TGCAGTGCTAGTGGGTACGGCCGAAGAGGAAATGAGCAGTTCTTC. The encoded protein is CSASGYGRRGNEQFF.

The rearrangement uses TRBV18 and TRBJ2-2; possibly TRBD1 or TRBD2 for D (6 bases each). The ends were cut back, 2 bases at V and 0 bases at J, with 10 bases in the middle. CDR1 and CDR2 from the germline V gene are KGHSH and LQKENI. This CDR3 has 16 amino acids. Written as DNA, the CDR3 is TGTGCCAGCTCACCAACGGGGGCAGCGAACACCGGGGAGCTGTTTTTT. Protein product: CASSPTGAANTGELFF. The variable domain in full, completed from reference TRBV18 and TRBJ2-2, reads NAGVMQNPRHLVRRRGQEARLRCSPMKGHSHVYWYRQLPEEGLKFMVYLQKENIIDESGMPKERFSAEFPKEGPSILRIQQVVRGDSAAYFCASSPTGAANTGELFFGEGSRLTVL.

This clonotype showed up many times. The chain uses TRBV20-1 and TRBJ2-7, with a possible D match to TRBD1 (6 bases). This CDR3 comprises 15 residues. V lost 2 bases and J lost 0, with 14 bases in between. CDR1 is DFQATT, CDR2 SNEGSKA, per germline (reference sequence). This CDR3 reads CSARSDRTASYEQYF. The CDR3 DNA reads TGCAGTGCTAGATCGGATCGGACAGCCTCCTACGAGCAGTACTTC.

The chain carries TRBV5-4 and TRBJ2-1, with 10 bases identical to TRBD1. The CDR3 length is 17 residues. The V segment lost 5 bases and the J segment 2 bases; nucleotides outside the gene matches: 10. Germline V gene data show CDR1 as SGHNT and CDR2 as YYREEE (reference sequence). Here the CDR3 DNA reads TGTGCCAGCAGACCGGGACAGGGGAAGGGGGCCTACAATGAGCAGTTCTTC. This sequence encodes CASRPGQGKGAYNEQFF.

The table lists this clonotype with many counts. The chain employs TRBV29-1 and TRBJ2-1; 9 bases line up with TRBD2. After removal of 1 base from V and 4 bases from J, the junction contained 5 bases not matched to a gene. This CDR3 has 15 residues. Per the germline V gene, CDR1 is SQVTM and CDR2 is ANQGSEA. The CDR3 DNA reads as TGCAGCGTTGAAGCTGGACTAGCGAATTACAATGAGCAGTTCTTC. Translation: CSVEAGLANYNEQFF.

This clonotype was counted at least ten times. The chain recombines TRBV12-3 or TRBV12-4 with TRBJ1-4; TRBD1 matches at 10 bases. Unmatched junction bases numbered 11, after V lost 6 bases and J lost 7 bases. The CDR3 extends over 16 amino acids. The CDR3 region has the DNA TGTGCCAGCAGGTCGGGACAGGGGTTAGCCGGTGAAAAACTGTTTTTT. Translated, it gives CASRSGQGLAGEKLFF.

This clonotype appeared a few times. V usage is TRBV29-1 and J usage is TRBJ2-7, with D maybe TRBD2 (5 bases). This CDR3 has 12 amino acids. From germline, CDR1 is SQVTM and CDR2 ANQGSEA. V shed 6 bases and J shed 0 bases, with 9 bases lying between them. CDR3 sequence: CSVQRPSYEQYF. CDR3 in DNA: TGCAGCGTACAGCGGCCCTCCTACGAGCAGTACTTC.

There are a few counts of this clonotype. CDR3 nucleotide sequence: TGTGCCAGCAGCTTAGTGGGACAGGGGATGGTGACCCAGTACTTC. This gives the protein CASSLVGQGMVTQYF. The J gene is TRBJ2-5, the V gene TRBV7-9, with 10 bases matching TRBD1. V shed 1 base, J shed 7 bases, and the junction held 6 bases outside the gene matches. Germline loops: CDR1 SEHNR, CDR2 FQNEAQ (reference sequence). The CDR3 spans 15 residues.

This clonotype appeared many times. DNA for the CDR3: TGCAGCGCAGGAACCGTCGGCGAGCAGTACTTC. Its protein is CSAGTVGEQYF. The rearrangement joins TRBV29-1 to TRBJ2-7; D gene uncertain. This CDR3 comprises 11 residues. Germline-derived CDR1 and CDR2 are SQVTM and ANQGSEA. V lost 7 bases and J 6 bases, leaving 13 bases between the germline ends.

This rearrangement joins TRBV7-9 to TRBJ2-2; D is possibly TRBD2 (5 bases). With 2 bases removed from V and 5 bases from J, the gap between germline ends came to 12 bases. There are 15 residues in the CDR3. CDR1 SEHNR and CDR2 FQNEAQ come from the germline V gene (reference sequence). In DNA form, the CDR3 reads TGTGCCAGCAGCTTATTCCGGGCGGGTACCGGGGAGCTGTTTTTT. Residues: CASSLFRAGTGELFF.